Each of the 10 T cell receptor beta chains below was sequenced from the same sample in a study of shared clonotypes between healthy human individuals. CD45RO-negative, CCR7-selected cells formed the naive CD8 fraction, which excluded terminally differentiated effector memory CD45RA+ cells. The assay was immunoSEQ multiplex PCR, and TCRdb's table has in-frame clones only and misses some. The sample carries about 2.2 million clones, around 95% recorded once. The sequencing sample was made of naive CD8+ T cells from PBMCs. These receptor sequences come from a man between 18 and 29 years old in good health. Some clones in this sample may be carry-over from other donors' samples.

The chain combines TRBV18 with TRBJ2-7; D is uncertain. The V end was cut by 3 bases, the J end by 0 bases, with 12 bases between. Germline V gene sequence: CDR1 KGHSH, CDR2 LQKENI. The CDR3 length is 15 residues. The CDR3 loop reads CASSPIDRSSYEQYF. Here the CDR3 DNA reads TGTGCCAGCTCACCGATCGACCGAAGCTCCTACGAGCAGTACTTC.

The rearrangement links TRBV19 to TRBJ2-2, with a tentative D call TRBD2 (5 bases). CDR1 is LNHDA and CDR2 is SQIVND in the germline V gene (reference sequence). The CDR3 contains 13 residues. V was cut by 5 bases and J by 5 bases, with 9 bases left in between. The chain's CDR3 is CASSLRGTGELFF. Here the CDR3 DNA reads TGTGCCAGTAGTTTGCGCGGGACCGGGGAGCTGTTTTTT.

As concerns this clone: Other DNA sequences from this sample encode an identical CDR3 as well. J is TRBJ2-1 and V is TRBV15, with D unclear. The CDR3 extends over 13 amino acids. Trimming removed 1 base from V and 2 bases from J, with 3 bases in between. Per germline, CDR1 LNHNV and CDR2 YYDKDF (reference sequence). CDR3 bases: TGTGCCACCAGCAGAGGGCCCTACAATGAGCAGTTCTTC. The encoded protein is CATSRGPYNEQFF. The full variable domain, its missing parts supplied by reference TRBV15 and TRBJ2-1, is DAMVIQNPRYQVTQFGKPVTLSCSQTLNHNVMYWYQQKSSQAPKLLFHYYDKDFNNEADTPDNFQSRRPNTSFCFLDIRSPGLGDTAMYLCATSRGPYNEQFFGPGTRLTVL.

This sequence joins TRBV9 and TRBJ1-2; D remains ambiguous. CDR3 size: 12 residues. Germline CDR1 and CDR2: SGDLS and YYNGEE. Trimming removed 3 bases at V and 5 bases at J, with 8 bases between. The CDR3 region has the DNA TGTGCCAGCAGCGCCCCACAATATGGCTACACCTTC. Its translation: CASSAPQYGYTF.

The chain is built from TRBV19 and TRBJ2-3; TRBD2 matches at 7 bases. The junction had 2 bases not matched to a gene; V was cut back by 4 bases and J by 4 bases. The CDR3 sequence is 13 residues long. Germline V CDR1 and CDR2: LNHDA, SQIVND (reference sequence). CDR3 in DNA: TGTGCCAGTAGTACCGCGGGGGCAGATACGCAGTATTTT. Translation gives CASSTAGADTQYF.

The chain is built from TRBV27 and TRBJ2-2; the D gene is possibly TRBD2 (5 bases). V gave up 6 bases and J gave up 0 bases, with 17 bases separating them. Germline V gene lookup returns CDR1 MNHEY and CDR2 SMNVEV (reference sequence). CDR3 length: 17 amino acids. The CDR3 here is CASRPSGLGSNTGELFF. The CDR3 bases are TGTGCCAGCAGGCCAAGCGGATTAGGTTCGAACACCGGGGAGCTGTTTTTT.

The chain joins TRBV28 to TRBJ2-7; possible D gene TRBD2, 6 bases. With 10 bases removed from V and 5 bases from J, the gap between germline ends came to 21 bases. This CDR3 is 14 amino acids long. Germline CDR1 and CDR2: MDHEN and SYDVKM. CDR3 residues: CAIADRVPFDEQYF. The DNA for the CDR3 is TGTGCCATAGCGGACCGGGTGCCCTTCGACGAGCAGTACTTC.

A single count supports this clone. The chain joins TRBV6-1 to TRBJ2-7; TRBD2 might be the D (5 bases). The germline gives CDR1 MNHNS, CDR2 SASEGT. V was clipped by 5 bases and J by 3 bases, with 17 bases between them. The length of the CDR3 is 15 residues. CDR3: CASSPSRTDLYEQYF. The CDR3 nucleotides are TGTGCCAGCAGTCCCTCAAGGACTGATCTCTACGAGCAGTACTTC.

This rearrangement joins TRBV9 to TRBJ2-7, with 9 bases matching TRBD2. In germline, CDR1 is SGDLS, CDR2 YYNGEE. Trimming cost V 7 bases and J 2 bases; bases outside gene matches: 7. The CDR3 has 14 residues. CDR3 bases: TGTGCCAGCGGTAGCGGGAGCCACCCCTACGAGCAGTACTTC. Its protein is CASGSGSHPYEQYF.

V and J are TRBV30 and TRBJ2-2, with D possibly called TRBD1 or TRBD2 (5 bases each). With 6 bases removed from V and 5 bases from J, the gap between germline ends came to 10 bases. This CDR3 contains 12 residues. Germline loops: CDR1 GTSNPN, CDR2 SVGIG (reference sequence). The CDR3 region has the DNA TGTGCCTGCTCCTGGGGGACCGGGGAGCTGTTTTTT. This translates into CACSWGTGELFF.